This T cell receptor beta chain stems from a study of memory CD4+ T cells and cytomegalovirus serostatus (dated by TCRdb to between 2018 and 2021). Regarding the research as a whole: A total of some 33 healthy Belgian adults, of whom 9 were CMV seropositive and some 24 were CMV seronegative, were included in the cohort. To replicate a published TCR-based CMV serostatus classifier, the study sequenced CD4+ memory TCRbeta repertoires from a Belgian cohort whose cytomegalovirus serostatus was known.

What the study reported, not specific to this receptor: Only CD4+CD45RO+ memory cells were sequenced, in contrast to the original study, in which naive and memory CD4+ and CD8+ populations were covered. Among the roughly 160 previously reported CMV-associated TCRbeta sequences, 60 to 85 showed up in the CD4+ memory repertoires, with each one found in between one and five individuals. The results were interpreted as suggesting that the CMV-associated TCR signature is mostly present in the CD4+ memory repertoire. A median bootstrapped AUC of almost 0.96 with a 95% CI of 0.76-1.00 was achieved on the Belgian cohort by the original-framework classifier. For CMV serostatus prediction, a median bootstrapped AUC of about 0.96 was reached with the original framework, and a median bootstrapped AUC of approximately 0.89 was reached with a US-trained random forest.

Notes on this clone: No cognate antigen has been identified for it. Qualities for individual bases were not recorded, and no much larger clone is one base off.

The junction shows trimming of 3 bases on V and 4 bases on J, plus 8 bases between the germline ends. The germline V gene encodes CDR1 SGHDT and CDR2 YYEEEE. The CDR3 holds 14 amino acids from the cysteine to the phenylalanine. Kept here is only the CDR3 DNA, which spans 42 bases and is read in frame from base 1. Single viable CD3+CD4+CD8-CD45RO+ cells were sorted as memory CD4+ T cells on a FACSAria II. To determine CMV serostatus, a Roche Elecsys assay was used that detects serum IgG against CMV pp150, pp28, p38 and p52. Once the samples were thawed, total CD4+ T cells were enriched through positive selection using CD4 magnetic microbeads. The samples came from a separate study whose specific focus was interrogating the CD4+ T cell memory repertoire. Peripheral blood mononuclear cells were isolated and cryopreserved according to standard operating procedures, and serum was stored at -80 degrees C. Staining used CD3-PerCP (BW264/56), CD4-APC (RPA-T4), CD45RO-PE (UCHT1) and CD8-Pacific Orange (3B5) antibodies, with Sytox blue excluding non-viable cells.

The Quick-DNA Microprep Kit was used to extract genomic DNA from the sorted cells. Amplification of TCRbeta DNA was done with the immunoSEQ hsTCRbeta kit, following the protocol from the manufacturer. An Illumina MiSeq instrument was used to sequence the TCRbeta libraries. The authors' analysis ran thus. Once out-of-frame sequences had been removed, 2 million to 2.5 million distinct TCRbeta sequences were left, which works out to an average of approximately 70,000 per individual. Each individual was scored using the number of some 160 previously reported CMV-associated TCRbeta sequences that the individual carried and the total number of productive distinct TCRbeta sequences. A beta-binomial model was reimplemented in Python, and random forests from scikit-learn, run with default parameters, were trained on data from the US cohort. Classifier performance on the Belgian cohort was reported as the median AUC with percentile confidence intervals calculated over 10,000 bootstrap iterations. TCRdb limited this immuneACCESS table to in-frame rearrangements with V and J called. A share of clones is missing; checked studies link under half to unresolved V genes, and the rest is unexplained. Clone size and V and J calls were adopted from that table, with D and trimming inferred from the DNA. This sample is represented by 25,000 to 30,000 clones; 70% to 80% of them were singletons. The top ten clones comprise under 0.85% of the sample.

The sequenced material came from memory CD4+ T cells from blood. The TCR originated in an adult in good health and CMV-seronegative. The chain is made from TRBV5-6 and TRBJ1-6; the D gene cannot be resolved reliably. This receptor carries the CDR3 CASSSRGYNSPLHF. The bases read TGTGCCAGCAGCTCGCGCGGATATAATTCACCCCTCCACTTT.